The present T cell receptor (beta chain) was sequenced within a study of blood T cell repertoires in COVID-19. Between the trimmed V and J ends, which lost 6 bases and 5 bases, there was a span of 8 bases. CDR1 KGHSH and CDR2 LQKENI come from the germline V gene. CDR3 length: 13 amino acids. This clone appeared a single time. Libraries were prepared by immunoSEQ multiplex PCR; TCRdb keeps only in-frame clonotypes and omits some of them. The profile covers around 280,000 clones, with around nine tenths appearing a single time and over 8.5% taken by the ten largest. Sequencing input: peripheral blood. The TCR sequence derives from a woman aged 25-40 years with COVID-19, enrolled during active disease. The V and J genes are TRBV18 and TRBJ1-6; possibly TRBD1 for D (5 bases). CDR3 nucleotide sequence: TGTGCCAGCTCCCCGGGGGATAATTCACCCCTCCACTTT. This sequence encodes CASSPGDNSPLHF. Supplemented by reference TRBV18 and TRBJ1-6, the full variable domain reads NAGVMQNPRHLVRRRGQEARLRCSPMKGHSHVYWYRQLPEEGLKFMVYLQKENIIDESGMPKERFSAEFPKEGPSILRIQQVVRGDSAAYFCASSPGDNSPLHFGNGTRLTVT.